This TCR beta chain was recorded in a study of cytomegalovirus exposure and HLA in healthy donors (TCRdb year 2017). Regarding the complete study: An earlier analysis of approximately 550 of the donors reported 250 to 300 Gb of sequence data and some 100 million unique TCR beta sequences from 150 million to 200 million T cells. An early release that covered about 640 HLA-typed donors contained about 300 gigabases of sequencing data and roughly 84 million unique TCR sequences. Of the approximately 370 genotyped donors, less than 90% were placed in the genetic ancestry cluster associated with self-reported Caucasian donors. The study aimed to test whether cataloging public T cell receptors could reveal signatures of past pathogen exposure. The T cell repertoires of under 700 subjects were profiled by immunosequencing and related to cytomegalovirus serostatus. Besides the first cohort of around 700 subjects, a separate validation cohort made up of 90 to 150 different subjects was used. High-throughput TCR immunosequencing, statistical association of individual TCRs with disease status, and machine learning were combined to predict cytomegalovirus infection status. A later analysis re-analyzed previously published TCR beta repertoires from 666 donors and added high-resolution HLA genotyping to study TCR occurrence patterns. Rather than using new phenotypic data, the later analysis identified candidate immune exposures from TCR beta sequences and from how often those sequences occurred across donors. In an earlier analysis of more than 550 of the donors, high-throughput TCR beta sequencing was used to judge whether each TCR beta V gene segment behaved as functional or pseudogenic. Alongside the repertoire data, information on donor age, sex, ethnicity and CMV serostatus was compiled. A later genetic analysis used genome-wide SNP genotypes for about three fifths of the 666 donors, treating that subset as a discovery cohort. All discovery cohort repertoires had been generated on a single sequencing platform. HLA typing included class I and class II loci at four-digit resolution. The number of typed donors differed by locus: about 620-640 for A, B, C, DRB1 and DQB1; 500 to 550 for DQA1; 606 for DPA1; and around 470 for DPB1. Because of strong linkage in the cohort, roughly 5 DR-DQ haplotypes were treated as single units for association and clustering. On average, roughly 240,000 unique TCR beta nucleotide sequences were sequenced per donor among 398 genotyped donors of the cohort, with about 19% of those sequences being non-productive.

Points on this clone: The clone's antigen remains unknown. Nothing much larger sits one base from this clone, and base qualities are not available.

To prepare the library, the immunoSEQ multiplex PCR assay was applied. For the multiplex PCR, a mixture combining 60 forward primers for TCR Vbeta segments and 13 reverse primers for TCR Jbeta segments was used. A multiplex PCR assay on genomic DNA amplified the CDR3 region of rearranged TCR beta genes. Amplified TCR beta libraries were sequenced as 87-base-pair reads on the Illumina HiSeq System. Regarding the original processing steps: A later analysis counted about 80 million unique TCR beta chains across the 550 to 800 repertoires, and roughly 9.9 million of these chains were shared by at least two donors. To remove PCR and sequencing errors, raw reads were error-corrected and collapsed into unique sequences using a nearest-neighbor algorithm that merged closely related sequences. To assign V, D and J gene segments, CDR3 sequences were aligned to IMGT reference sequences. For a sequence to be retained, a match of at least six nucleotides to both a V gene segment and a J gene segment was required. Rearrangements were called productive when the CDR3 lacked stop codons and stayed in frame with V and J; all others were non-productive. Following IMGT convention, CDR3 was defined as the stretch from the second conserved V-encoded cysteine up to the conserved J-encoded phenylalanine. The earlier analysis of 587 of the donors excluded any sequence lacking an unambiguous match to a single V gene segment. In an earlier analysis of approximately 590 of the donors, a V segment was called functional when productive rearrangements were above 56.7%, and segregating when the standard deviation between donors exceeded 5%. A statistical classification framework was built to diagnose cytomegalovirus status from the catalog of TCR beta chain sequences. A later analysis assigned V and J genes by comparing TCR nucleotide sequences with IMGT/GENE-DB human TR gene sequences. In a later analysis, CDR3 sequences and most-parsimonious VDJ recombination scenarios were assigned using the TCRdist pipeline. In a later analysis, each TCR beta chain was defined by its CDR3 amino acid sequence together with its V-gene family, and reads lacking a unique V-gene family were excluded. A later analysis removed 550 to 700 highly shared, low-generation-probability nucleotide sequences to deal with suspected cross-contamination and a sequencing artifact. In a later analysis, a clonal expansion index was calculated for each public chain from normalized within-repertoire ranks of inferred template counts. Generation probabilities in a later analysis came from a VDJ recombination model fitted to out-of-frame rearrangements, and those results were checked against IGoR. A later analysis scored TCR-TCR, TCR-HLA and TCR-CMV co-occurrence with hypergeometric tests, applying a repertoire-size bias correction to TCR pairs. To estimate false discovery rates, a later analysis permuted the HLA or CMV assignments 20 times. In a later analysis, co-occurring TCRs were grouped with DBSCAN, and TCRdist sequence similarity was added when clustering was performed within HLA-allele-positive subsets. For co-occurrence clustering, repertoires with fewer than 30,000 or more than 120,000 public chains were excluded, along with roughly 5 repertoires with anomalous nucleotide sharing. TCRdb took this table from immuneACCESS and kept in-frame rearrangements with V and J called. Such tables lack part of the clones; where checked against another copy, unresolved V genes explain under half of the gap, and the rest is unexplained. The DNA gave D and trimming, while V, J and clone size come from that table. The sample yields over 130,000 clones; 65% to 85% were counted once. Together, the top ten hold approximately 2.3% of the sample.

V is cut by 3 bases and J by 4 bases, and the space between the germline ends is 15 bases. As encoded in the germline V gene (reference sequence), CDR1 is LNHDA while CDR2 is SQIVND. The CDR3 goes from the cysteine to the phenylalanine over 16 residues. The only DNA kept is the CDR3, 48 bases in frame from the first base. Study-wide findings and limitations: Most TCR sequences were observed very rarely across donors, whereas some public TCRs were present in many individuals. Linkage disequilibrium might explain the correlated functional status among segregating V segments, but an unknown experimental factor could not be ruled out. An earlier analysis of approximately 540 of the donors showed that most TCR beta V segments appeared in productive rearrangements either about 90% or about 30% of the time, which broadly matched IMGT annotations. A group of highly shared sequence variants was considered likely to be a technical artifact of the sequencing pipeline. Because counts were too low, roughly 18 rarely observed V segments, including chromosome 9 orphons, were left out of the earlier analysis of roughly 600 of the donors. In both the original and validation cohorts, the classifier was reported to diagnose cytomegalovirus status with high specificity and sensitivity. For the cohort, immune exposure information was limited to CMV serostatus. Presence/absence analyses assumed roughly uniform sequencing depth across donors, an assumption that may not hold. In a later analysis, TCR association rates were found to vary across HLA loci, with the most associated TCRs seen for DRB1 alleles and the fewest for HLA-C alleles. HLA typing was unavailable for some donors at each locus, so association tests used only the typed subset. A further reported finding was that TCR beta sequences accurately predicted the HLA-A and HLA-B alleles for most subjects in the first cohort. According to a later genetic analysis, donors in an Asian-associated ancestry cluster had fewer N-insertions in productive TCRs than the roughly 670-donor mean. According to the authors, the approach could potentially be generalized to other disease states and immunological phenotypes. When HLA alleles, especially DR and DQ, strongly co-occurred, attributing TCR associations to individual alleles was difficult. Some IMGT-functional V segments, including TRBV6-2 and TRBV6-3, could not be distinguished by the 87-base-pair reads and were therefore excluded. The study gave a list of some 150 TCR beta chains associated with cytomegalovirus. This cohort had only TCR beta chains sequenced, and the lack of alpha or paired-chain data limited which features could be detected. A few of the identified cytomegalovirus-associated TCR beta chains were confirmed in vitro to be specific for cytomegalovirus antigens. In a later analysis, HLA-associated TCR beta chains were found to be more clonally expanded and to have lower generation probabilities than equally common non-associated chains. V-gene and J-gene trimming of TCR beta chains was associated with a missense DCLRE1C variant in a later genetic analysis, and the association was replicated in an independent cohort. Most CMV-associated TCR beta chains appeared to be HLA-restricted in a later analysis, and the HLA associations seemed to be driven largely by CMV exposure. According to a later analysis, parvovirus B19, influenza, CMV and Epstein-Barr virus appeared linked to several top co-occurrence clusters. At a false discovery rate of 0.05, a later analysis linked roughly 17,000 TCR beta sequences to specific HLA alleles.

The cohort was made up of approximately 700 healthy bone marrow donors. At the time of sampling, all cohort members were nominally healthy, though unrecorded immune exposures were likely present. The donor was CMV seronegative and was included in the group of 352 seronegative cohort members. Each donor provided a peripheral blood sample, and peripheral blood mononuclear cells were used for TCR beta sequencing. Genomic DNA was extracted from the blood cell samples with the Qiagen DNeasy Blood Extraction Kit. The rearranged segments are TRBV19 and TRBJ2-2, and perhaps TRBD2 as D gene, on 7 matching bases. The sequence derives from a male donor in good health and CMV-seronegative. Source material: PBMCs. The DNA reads TGTGCCAGTAGTATTCTAGCGGTAGGGGGCACCGGGGAGCTGTTTTTT. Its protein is CASSILAVGGTGELFF.